This T cell receptor (beta chain) was sequenced during a study of OX40 agonist ivuxolimab in advanced cancers. Study information: Among those enrolled, mean age was approximately 62 years (range about 20 to 79) and less than 90% were male. Previous treatment with anti-PD-1, anti-PD-L1 or anti-CTLA-4 therapy was allowed; 35% to 50% had received some.

The germline CDR1 and CDR2 sequences are LGHNA and YNFKEQ. Trimming pared 0 bases from V and 3 bases from J, leaving 14 bases between. The length of the CDR3 is 16 residues. TCRdb's copy holds only in-frame clones and misses some; the assay was immunoSEQ multiplex PCR. The table records tens of thousands of clones, 84% of them present only once. The chain combines TRBV4-2 with TRBJ1-1; D gene uncertain. This specimen was CD4+ or CD8+ T cells sorted from blood, taken in a trial of the OX40 agonist ivuxolimab. The sequence was collected from an adult with an advanced solid tumor such as melanoma, head and neck, liver or kidney cancer. CDR3 sequence reads: CASSQERGRWDTEAFF. DNA for the CDR3: TGTGCCAGCAGCCAAGAGAGAGGGCGGTGGGACACTGAAGCTTTCTTT.